This TCR beta chain was identified during a study of cytomegalovirus exposure and HLA in healthy donors. Study context: Early released data had 65 million to 100 million unique TCRs, all coming from HLA-typed donors.

The CDR3 has 14 residues. CDR1 is SGHNT and CDR2 is YYREEE in the germline V gene (reference sequence). J gave up 5 bases and V 4 bases, and 4 bases lay outside the gene matches. The PCR used 60 Vbeta and 13 Jbeta primers. TCRdb's table, derived via immunoSEQ multiplex PCR, lists solely in-frame clones and lacks some. This table has 200,000 or so clones, 60% to 80% appearing once. Source material: PBMCs. This rearrangement joins TRBV5-4 to TRBJ2-3; TRBD1 aligns across 10 bases. The receptor was isolated from a man between 18 and 35 years old in good health and CMV-seronegative. The CDR3: CASSQDRGQDTQYF. CDR3 bases: TGTGCCAGCAGCCAAGACAGGGGGCAAGATACGCAGTATTTT.